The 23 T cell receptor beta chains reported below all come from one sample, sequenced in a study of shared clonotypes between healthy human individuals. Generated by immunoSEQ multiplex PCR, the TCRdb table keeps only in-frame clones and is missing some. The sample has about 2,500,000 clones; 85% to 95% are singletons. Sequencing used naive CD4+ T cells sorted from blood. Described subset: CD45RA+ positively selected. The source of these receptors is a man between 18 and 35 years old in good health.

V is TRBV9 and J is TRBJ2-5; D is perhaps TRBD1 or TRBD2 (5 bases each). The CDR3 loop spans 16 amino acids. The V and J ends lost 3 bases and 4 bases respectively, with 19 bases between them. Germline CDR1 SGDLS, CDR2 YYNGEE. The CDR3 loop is CASSAGRGLVRETQYF. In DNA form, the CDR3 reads TGTGCCAGCAGCGCCGGCCGGGGCCTCGTCCGAGAGACCCAGTACTTC.

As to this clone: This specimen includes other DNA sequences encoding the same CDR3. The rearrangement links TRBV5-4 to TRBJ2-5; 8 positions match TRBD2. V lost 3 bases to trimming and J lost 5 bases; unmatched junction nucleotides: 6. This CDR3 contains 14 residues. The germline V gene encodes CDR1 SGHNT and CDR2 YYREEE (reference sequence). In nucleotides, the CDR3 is TGTGCCAGCAGCTCCAGCGGGGGAGGGGAGACCCAGTACTTC. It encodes CASSSSGGGETQYF.

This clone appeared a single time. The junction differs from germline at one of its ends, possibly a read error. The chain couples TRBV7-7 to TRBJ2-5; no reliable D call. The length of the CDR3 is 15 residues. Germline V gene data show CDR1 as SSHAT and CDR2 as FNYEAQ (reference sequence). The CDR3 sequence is CASSLLGNLQETQYF. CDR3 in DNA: TGTGCTAGCAGCTTGCTTGGAAACTTACAAGAGACCCAGTACTTC.

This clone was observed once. The CDR3 sequence: CTSSHGLAGEIRNEQYF. The CDR3 nucleotides are TGCACCAGCAGCCATGGACTAGCGGGAGAAATAAGAAACGAGCAGTACTTC. The chain recombines TRBV1 with TRBJ2-7; the D call TRBD2 from the table was never checked on the DNA. TRBV1 is shown as a pseudogene. This CDR3 is 17 amino acids long.

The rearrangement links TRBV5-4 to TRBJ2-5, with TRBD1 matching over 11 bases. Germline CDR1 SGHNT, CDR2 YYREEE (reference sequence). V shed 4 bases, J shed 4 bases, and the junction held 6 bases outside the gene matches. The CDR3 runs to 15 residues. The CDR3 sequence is CASSRTGGRTETQYF. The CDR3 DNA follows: TGTGCCAGCAGCCGGACAGGGGGCAGGACAGAGACCCAGTACTTC.

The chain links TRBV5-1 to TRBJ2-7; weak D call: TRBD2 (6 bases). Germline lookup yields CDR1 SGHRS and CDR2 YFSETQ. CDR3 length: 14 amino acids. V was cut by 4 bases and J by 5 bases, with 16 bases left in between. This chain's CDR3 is CASSTTGTADEQYF. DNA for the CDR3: TGCGCCAGCAGCACAACCGGGACTGCTGACGAGCAGTACTTC.

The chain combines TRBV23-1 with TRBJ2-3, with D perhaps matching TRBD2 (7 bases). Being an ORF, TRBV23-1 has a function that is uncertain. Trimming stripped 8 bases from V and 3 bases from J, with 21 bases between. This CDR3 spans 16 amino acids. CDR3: CASGRAGARRTDTQYF. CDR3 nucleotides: TGCGCCAGCGGACGGGCGGGGGCGAGGAGGACAGATACGCAGTATTTT.

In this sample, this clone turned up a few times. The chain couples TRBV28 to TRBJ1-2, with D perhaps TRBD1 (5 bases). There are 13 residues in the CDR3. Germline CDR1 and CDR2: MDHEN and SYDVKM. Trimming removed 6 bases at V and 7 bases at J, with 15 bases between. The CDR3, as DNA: TGTGCCAGCAGGAGGAACGCAGGGAGTGGCTACACCTTC. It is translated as CASRRNAGSGYTF.

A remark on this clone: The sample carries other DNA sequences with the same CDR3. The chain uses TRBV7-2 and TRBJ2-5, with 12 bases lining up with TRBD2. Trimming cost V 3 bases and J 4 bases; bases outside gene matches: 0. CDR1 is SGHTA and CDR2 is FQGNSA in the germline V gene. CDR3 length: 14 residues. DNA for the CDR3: TGTGCCAGCAGCTTGGGACTAGCGGGAGAGACCCAGTACTTC. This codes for CASSLGLAGETQYF.

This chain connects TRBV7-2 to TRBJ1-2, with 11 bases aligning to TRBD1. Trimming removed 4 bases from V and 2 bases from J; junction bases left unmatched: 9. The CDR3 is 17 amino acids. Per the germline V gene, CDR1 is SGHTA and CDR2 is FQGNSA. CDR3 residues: CASSWTGTGGINYGYTF. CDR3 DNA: TGTGCCAGCAGCTGGACCGGGACAGGGGGAATCAACTATGGCTACACCTTC. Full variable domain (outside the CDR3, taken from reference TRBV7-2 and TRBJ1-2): GAGVSQSPSNKVTEKGKDVELRCDPISGHTALYWYRQSLGQGLEFLIYFQGNSAPDKSGLPSDRFSAERTGGSVSTLTIQRTQQEDSAVYLCASSWTGTGGINYGYTFGSGTRLTVV.

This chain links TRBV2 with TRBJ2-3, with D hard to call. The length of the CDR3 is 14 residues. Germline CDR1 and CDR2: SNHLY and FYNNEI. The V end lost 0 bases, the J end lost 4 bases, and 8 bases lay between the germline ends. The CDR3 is CASSEAEFPDTQYF. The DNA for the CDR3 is TGTGCCAGCAGTGAAGCCGAGTTCCCAGATACGCAGTATTTT.

The CDR3: CATRQAGANYGYTF. The CDR3 DNA sequence: TGTGCCACCCGGCAGGCAGGGGCGAACTATGGCTACACCTTC. The chain joins TRBV19 to TRBJ1-2; a weak D match, TRBD1 (6 bases). V gave up 10 bases and J gave up 2 bases, with 17 bases separating them. CDR3 length: 14 amino acids. Germline lookup yields CDR1 LNHDA and CDR2 SQIVND (reference sequence).

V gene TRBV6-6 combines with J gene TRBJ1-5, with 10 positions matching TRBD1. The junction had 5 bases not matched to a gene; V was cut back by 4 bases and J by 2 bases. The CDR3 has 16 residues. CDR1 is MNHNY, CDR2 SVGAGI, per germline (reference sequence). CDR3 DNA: TGTGCCAGCAGTTCACCAGGGACAGGGGGCAATCAGCCCCAGCATTTT. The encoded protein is CASSSPGTGGNQPQHF.

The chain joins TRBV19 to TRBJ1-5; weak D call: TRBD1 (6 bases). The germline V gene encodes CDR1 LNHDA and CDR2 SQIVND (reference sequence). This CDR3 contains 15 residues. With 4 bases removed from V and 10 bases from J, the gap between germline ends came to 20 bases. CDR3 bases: TGTGCCAGTAGTAGTTGGGGGCAAGTCGGGCAACCCCAGCATTTT. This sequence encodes CASSSWGQVGQPQHF. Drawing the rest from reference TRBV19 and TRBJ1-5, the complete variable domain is DGGITQSPKYLFRKEGQNVTLSCEQNLNHDAMYWYRQDPGQGLRLIYYSQIVNDFQKGDIAEGYSVSREKKESFPLTVTSAQKNPTAFYLCASSSWGQVGQPQHFGDGTRLSIL.

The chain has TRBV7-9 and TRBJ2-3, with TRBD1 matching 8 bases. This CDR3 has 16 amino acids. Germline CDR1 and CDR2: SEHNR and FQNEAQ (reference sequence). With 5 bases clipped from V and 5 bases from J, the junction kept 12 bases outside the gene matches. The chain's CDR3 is CASSPYLDRVEDTQYF. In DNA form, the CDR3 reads TGTGCCAGCAGCCCCTACTTGGACAGGGTGGAAGATACGCAGTATTTT.

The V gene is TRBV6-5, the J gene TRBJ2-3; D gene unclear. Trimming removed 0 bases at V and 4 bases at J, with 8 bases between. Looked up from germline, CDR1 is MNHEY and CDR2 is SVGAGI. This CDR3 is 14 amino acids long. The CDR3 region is CASSYSRPSDTQYF. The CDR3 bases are TGTGCCAGCAGTTACTCCCGACCCTCAGATACGCAGTATTTT.

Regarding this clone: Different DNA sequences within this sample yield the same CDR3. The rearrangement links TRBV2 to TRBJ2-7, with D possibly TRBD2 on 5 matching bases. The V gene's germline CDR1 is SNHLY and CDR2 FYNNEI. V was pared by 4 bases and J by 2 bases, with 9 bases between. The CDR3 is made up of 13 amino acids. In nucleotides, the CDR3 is TGTGCCAGCAGTGTCGAGGGAACCTACGAGCAGTACTTC. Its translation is CASSVEGTYEQYF.

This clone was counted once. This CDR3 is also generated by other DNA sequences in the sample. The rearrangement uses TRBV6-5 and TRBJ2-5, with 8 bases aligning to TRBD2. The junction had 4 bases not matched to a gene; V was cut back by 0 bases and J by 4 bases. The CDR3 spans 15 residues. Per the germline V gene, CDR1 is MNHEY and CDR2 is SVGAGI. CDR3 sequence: CASSYSSGRGETQYF. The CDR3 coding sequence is TGTGCCAGCAGTTACTCGTCCGGGAGGGGAGAGACCCAGTACTTC.

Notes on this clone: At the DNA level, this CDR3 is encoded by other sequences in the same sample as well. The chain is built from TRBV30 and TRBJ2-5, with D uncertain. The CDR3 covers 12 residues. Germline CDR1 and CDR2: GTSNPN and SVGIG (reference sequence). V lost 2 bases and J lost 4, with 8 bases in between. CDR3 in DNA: TGTGCCTGGAGTCCCCTAGGAGAGACCCAGTACTTC. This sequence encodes CAWSPLGETQYF.

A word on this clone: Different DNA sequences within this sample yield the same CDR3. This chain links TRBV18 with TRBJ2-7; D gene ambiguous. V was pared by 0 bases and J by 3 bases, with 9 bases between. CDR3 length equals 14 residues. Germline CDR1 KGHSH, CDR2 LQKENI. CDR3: CASSPPGLGYEQYF. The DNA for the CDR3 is TGTGCCAGCTCACCACCAGGTCTTGGCTACGAGCAGTACTTC.

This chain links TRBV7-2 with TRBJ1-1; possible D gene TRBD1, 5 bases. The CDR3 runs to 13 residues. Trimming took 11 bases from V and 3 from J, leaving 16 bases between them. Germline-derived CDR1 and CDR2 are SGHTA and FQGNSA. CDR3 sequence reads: CADSTGGDTEAFF. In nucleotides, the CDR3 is TGTGCCGATTCTACTGGGGGTGACACTGAAGCTTTCTTT.

The CDR3 reads CASSYALISSYNEQFF. CDR3 coding DNA: TGTGCCAGCAGTTACGCCCTTATAAGCTCCTACAATGAGCAGTTCTTC. The chain combines TRBV6-5 with TRBJ2-1; unclear D gene. Trimming left V 2 bases short and J 0 bases short, with 11 bases between. This CDR3 contains 16 residues. CDR1 and CDR2 (germline): MNHEY, SVGAGI.

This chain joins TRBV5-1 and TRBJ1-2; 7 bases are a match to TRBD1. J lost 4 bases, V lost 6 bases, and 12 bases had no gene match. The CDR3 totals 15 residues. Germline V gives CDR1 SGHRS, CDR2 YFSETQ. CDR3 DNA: TGCGCCAGCACCTCGGGAACAGGGGCGAGCTATGGCTACACCTTC. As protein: CASTSGTGASYGYTF.